The TCR beta chain described here comes from a study of post-analysis software for immune sequencing data. Whole-study results and caveats: TRBV5-6, TRBV5-1 and TRBV20-1 were among four or five TRBV segments more frequent in patients than controls.

CDR1 is MRHNA, CDR2 SNTAGT, per germline. The CDR3 totals 12 residues. The TCR beta cDNA libraries carried unique molecular identifiers. cDNA molecules numbering roughly 0.5 million came from roughly 1.1 to 9.2 million T cells. TCRdb used MiXCR to reprocess the PCR reads, holding one entry per CDR3 protein. The top ten clones hold 13% of a sample with about 400,000 distinct CDR3 sequences, about a third of them seen once. This clonotype was seen a handful of times. Its target is unknown. Sequence at one end of the junction differs from germline and may be a read error. The rearrangement joins TRBV6-4 to TRBJ1-6; D remains unclear. Sequencing was performed on blood. This TCR derives from a girl aged 5 to 17 with multiple sclerosis. CDR3 residues: CASSDSGSPPHF. The CDR3 DNA reads as TGTGCCAGCAGTGACTCGGGATCACCCCCCCACTTT.